This entry describes one TCR beta chain. Other DNA sequences within the sample encode an identical CDR3. The sample belongs to a study of STAT5B mutations in CD4+ large granular lymphocyte leukemia. Trimming took 0 bases from V and 4 from J, leaving 7 bases between them. The CDR3 length is 14 residues. Per germline, CDR1 SGHDT and CDR2 YYEEEE. Using immunoSEQ multiplex PCR, the repertoire was profiled, and TCRdb retains in-frame clones only, with some absent. In the table there are under 50,000 clones, 84% of which are singletons. The genes are TRBV5-6 and TRBJ2-2; D possibly corresponds to TRBD2 (6 bases). This TCR was recovered from a human donor in good health. The material sequenced was CD4+ T cells from blood buffy coats. DNA for the CDR3: TGTGCCAGCAGCTTGGTTAGCGGCACCGGGGAGCTGTTTTTT. This gives the protein CASSLVSGTGELFF. Looking up the rest from reference TRBV5-6 and TRBJ2-2 gives the full variable domain: DAGVTQSPTHLIKTRGQQVTLRCSPKSGHDTVSWYQQALGQGPQFIFQYYEEEERQRGNFPDRFSGHQFPNYSSELNVNALLLGDSALYLCASSLVSGTGELFFGEGSRLTVL.